Below, 13 T cell receptor beta chains from the same sample are listed, as sequenced in a study of early T cells in non-severe SARS-CoV-2 infection. TCRdb independently ran MiXCR on the 5' RACE reads; one entry per CDR3 protein. In the table there are some 57,000 distinct CDR3 sequences, approximately 5.6% of which are singletons. Material: whole blood. Receptor source: an adult who was a healthcare worker with PCR-confirmed SARS-CoV-2 infection or an uninfected control (not recorded which).

The table lists this clonotype with many counts. The chain uses TRBV27 and TRBJ2-1; D is tentatively TRBD1 or TRBD2 (6 bases each). CDR1 MNHEY and CDR2 SMNVEV come from the germline V gene (reference sequence). The CDR3 runs to 17 residues. V lost 5 bases to trimming and J lost 7 bases, with 24 bases between them. The CDR3 is CASSATTGTPGRNEQFF. The CDR3 region has the DNA TGTGCCAGCAGTGCAACTACCGGGACACCAGGGAGGAATGAGCAGTTCTTC.

CDR3 amino acids: CSAREPGSNQPQHF. CDR3 nucleotides: TGCAGTGCTAGGGAACCCGGTAGCAATCAGCCCCAGCATTTT. This chain connects TRBV20-1 to TRBJ1-5; no clear D gene. Germline V CDR1 and CDR2: DFQATT, SNEGSKA (reference sequence). The CDR3 covers 14 residues. V lost 3 bases and J 0 bases, leaving 9 bases between the germline ends.

In its sample, this clonotype was seen many times. The chain recombines TRBV4-2 with TRBJ1-4, with 12 bases lining up with TRBD1. The ends lost 3 bases at V and 8 bases at J; junction bases unmatched: 7. The CDR3 sequence is 16 residues long. Germline CDR1 LGHNA, CDR2 YNFKEQ. The CDR3 here is CASSHDRDRGREKLFF. For the CDR3, the DNA is TGTGCCAGCAGCCACGACCGGGACAGGGGGCGCGAAAAACTGTTTTTT.

This clonotype showed up many times. The rearrangement links TRBV10-3 to TRBJ1-5; tentatively, D is TRBD1 (5 bases). The CDR3 contains 13 residues. Trimming removed 8 bases at V and 7 bases at J, with 15 bases between. Looked up from germline, CDR1 is ENHRY and CDR2 is SYGVKD. CDR3 DNA sequence: TGTGCCATCGGGGCAGGAAAAAACCAGCCCCAGCATTTT. It codes for CAIGAGKNQPQHF.

Ten or more counts support this clonotype. The chain recombines TRBV7-9 with TRBJ1-2; TRBD1 matches 7 bases. Germline V gene sequence: CDR1 SEHNR, CDR2 FQNEAQ (reference sequence). The ends lost 5 bases at V and 2 bases at J; junction bases unmatched: 11. The CDR3 extends over 16 amino acids. The CDR3 region is CASSPPQGTLNYGYTF. The CDR3, as DNA: TGTGCCAGCAGCCCACCACAGGGGACGCTCAACTATGGCTACACCTTC. Based on the CDR3 plus reference TRBV7-9 and TRBJ1-2, the full variable domain is DTGVSQNPRHKITKRGQNVTFRCDPISEHNRLYWYRQTLGQGPEFLTYFQNEAQLEKSRLLSDRFSAERPKGSFSTLEIQRTEQGDSAMYLCASSPPQGTLNYGYTFGSGTRLTVV.

This clonotype was seen a few times. The V gene is TRBV4-1, the J gene TRBJ2-2; 11 bases match TRBD2. Germline V lookup: CDR1 MGHRA, CDR2 YSYEKL. V lost 4 bases, J lost 5 bases, and 6 bases stayed unmatched. The CDR3 is 16 residues long. The CDR3 spells CASSLTSGGRTGELFF. In DNA, the CDR3 is TGCGCCAGCAGCCTTACTAGCGGGGGCAGGACCGGGGAGCTGTTTTTT.

This clonotype was detected many times. The chain couples TRBV29-1 to TRBJ2-2, with 8 bases lining up with TRBD2. The CDR3 totals 14 residues. Unmatched junction bases numbered 4, after V lost 7 bases and J lost 0 bases. Germline V gene sequence: CDR1 SQVTM, CDR2 ANQGSEA. CDR3 in DNA: TGCAGCGCCGGACTAGCCTCGAACACCGGGGAGCTGTTTTTT. Its protein is CSAGLASNTGELFF.

This clonotype was seen more than once but under ten times. The chain has TRBV6-5 and TRBJ2-7; 7 nucleotides agree with TRBD2. Trimming at V came to 4 bases and at J to 0 bases, leaving 6 bases not matched to a gene. The CDR3 covers 15 residues. The germline gives CDR1 MNHEY, CDR2 SVGAGI. CDR3 DNA: TGTGCCAGCAGTTGGAGCGGGGCAAGCTCCTACGAGCAGTACTTC. Encoded protein: CASSWSGASSYEQYF.

The chain is built from TRBV9 and TRBJ1-2; D unresolved. The CDR3 spans 13 residues. Trimming took 0 bases from V and 8 from J, leaving 11 bases between them. Germline V lookup: CDR1 SGDLS, CDR2 YYNGEE. CDR3 DNA: TGTGCCAGCAGCGTAGTAACTGGCAGGGGCTACACCTTC. This translates into CASSVVTGRGYTF.

This clonotype came up a few times. This chain uses TRBV10-2 with TRBJ2-7, with 13 nucleotides matching TRBD2. J gave up 4 bases and V 7 bases, and 7 bases lay outside the gene matches. The CDR3 sequence is 15 residues long. The V gene's germline CDR1 is WSHSY and CDR2 SAAADI. CDR3 residues: CASTARTSGRYEQYF. CDR3 bases: TGCGCCAGCACCGCCCGGACTAGCGGGAGATACGAGCAGTACTTC.

This clonotype came up a few times. At one boundary the junction diverges from the germline segment, which might be a read error. The chain is built from TRBV16 and TRBJ1-2; tentative D call: TRBD1 (6 bases). This CDR3 region has 11 residues. Germline V lookup: CDR1 KGHSY, CDR2 FQNENV. The CDR3 DNA is TGTGCCAGCAGCACTCCAGGGGTACAAGCCTTC. The encoded protein is CASSTPGVQAF.

This clonotype has more than one count but fewer than ten. The rearrangement links TRBV6-5 to TRBJ1-1, with D possibly TRBD1 on 5 matching bases. The germline V gene encodes CDR1 MNHEY and CDR2 SVGAGI. The CDR3 covers 16 residues. With 6 bases removed from V and 0 bases from J, the gap between germline ends came to 17 bases. The CDR3 DNA reads as TGTGCCAGCAGATTACGGGGCTTTGGTCTGAACACTGAAGCTTTCTTT. The encoded protein is CASRLRGFGLNTEAFF.

This clonotype appeared a few times. The V and J genes are TRBV3-1 and TRBJ2-3; TRBD2 aligns across 7 bases. The junction had 9 bases not matched to a gene; V was cut back by 3 bases and J by 0 bases. Germline loops: CDR1 LGHDT, CDR2 YNNKEL (reference sequence). The CDR3 contains 17 residues. CDR3 DNA: TGTGCCAGCAGCCACCCGGGAGGATGGGCTAGCACAGATACGCAGTATTTT. This encodes CASSHPGGWASTDTQYF.